This T cell receptor beta chain is from a study of cytomegalovirus exposure and HLA in healthy donors. General study results and limits: In a later analysis, 15,000 to 20,000 TCR beta sequences were associated with HLA alleles at 0.05 false discovery rate. An apparent linkage of common viral pathogens to several of the most significant clusters emerged in a later analysis.

A remark on this clone: Its antigen is unknown.

Both 60 Vbeta primers and 13 Jbeta primers went into the PCR. TCRdb keeps only in-frame clones here, not all; method: immunoSEQ multiplex PCR. Here the sample spans 70,000 to 95,000 clones, 70% to 80% being singletons. The sample comprised PBMCs. This TCR was recovered from a woman aged 40 to 55 in good health and CMV-seropositive.

The CDR3 DNA follows: TGTGCCAGCAGTCCACAGGGGGCACACCACGAGCAGTACTTC. Residues: CASSPQGAHHEQYF. The chain carries TRBV6-5 and TRBJ2-7; 9 positions agree with TRBD1. J gave up 5 bases and V 5 bases, and 7 bases lay outside the gene matches. This CDR3 contains 14 residues. CDR1 is MNHEY, CDR2 SVGAGI, per germline.